This TCR beta chain came from a study of cytomegalovirus exposure and HLA in healthy donors. PCR primers comprised 60 Vbeta and 13 Jbeta primers. Clones were read by immunoSEQ multiplex PCR, and TCRdb kept only the in-frame ones, dropping some. The data hold 150,000 or so clones, with roughly 77% observed a single time. In this sample, this clone turned up a few times. Germline CDR1 reads SNHLY; CDR2 reads FYNNEI. The V end was cut by 4 bases, the J end by 5 bases, with 13 bases between. The CDR3 consists of 14 residues. The source is a man between 18 and 29 years old in good health and CMV-seropositive. The rearrangement links TRBV2 to TRBJ2-3; D possibly corresponds to TRBD2 (6 bases). Input material: PBMCs. The CDR3 sequence is CASSGLAQKDTQYF. The CDR3 nucleotides read TGTGCCAGCAGTGGTCTAGCGCAGAAAGATACGCAGTATTTT.